This is a list of T cell receptor beta chains from one sample in a study of shared clonotypes between healthy human individuals. Assay: immunoSEQ multiplex PCR; the TCRdb copy retains only in-frame clones and omits some. The sample comprises roughly 850,000 clones, 90% to 97% of which are singletons, and about 0.25% rests with the top ten. Sequencing was performed on naive CD8+ T cells sorted from blood. These receptor sequences come from a man aged 25-40 years in good health. The CDR3 runs from the conserved cysteine through the conserved F or W. Each record gives: D gene, V gene, clone size, J gene, CDR3 DNA, CDR3 protein. D genes are given only for firm matches. Not all rows give a size; the values are once, few, many and, for expanded clones, a class.

>NA|TRBV6-6|once|TRBJ2-7
TGTGCCAGCAGTTACTCTCAGAGCTACGAGCAGTACTTC
CASSYSQSYEQYF
>NA|TRBV18|once|TRBJ2-1
TGTGCCAGCTCATCCTCCAGGGTCCCCTCCTACAATGAGCAGTTCTTC
CASSSSRVPSYNEQFF
>NA|TRBV11-2|once|TRBJ2-5
TGTGCCAGCAGCCTACCAGTAGGTTTTGGGGATCGCTTCAGAGAGACCCAGTACTTC
CASSLPVGFGDRFRETQYF
>NA|TRBV15|NA|TRBJ2-1
TGTGCCACCAGCAGGGATCGAGCCGGGGAGCAGTTCTTC
CATSRDRAGEQFF
>NA|TRBV7-9|NA|TRBJ2-7
TGTGCCAGCAGCTCCGCGATATACGAGCAGTACTTC
CASSSAIYEQYF
>NA|TRBV5-1|NA|TRBJ2-7
TGCGCCAGCCGAAACGGGCTAAGCTCCTACGAGCAGTACTTC
CASRNGLSSYEQYF
>NA|TRBV28|NA|TRBJ2-7
TGTGCCAGCAGTACTATACGATTGCTTTCTACCTACGAGCAGTACTTC
CASSTIRLLSTYEQYF
>NA|TRBV2|NA|TRBJ2-3
TGTGCCAGCGAGAGGGAGTTCTTCGGCACAGATACGCAGTATTTT
CASEREFFGTDTQYF
>NA|TRBV12-5|NA|TRBJ2-2
TGTGCTAGTGGTTTGGTATCGGGGAACACCGGGGAGCTGTTTTTT
CASGLVSGNTGELFF
>TRBD1|TRBV7-9|NA|TRBJ2-7
TGTGCCAGCAGCTTACAGGGGGATTCCTACGAGCAGTACTTC
CASSLQGDSYEQYF
>NA|TRBV27|NA|TRBJ1-5
TGTGCCAGCAGTTTATCTTTCACCGTATCGAGCAATCAGCCCCAGCATTTT
CASSLSFTVSSNQPQHF
>TRBD1|TRBV27|NA|TRBJ2-7
TGTGCCAGCAGCTCGCCGGTCCGGACAGGATACTACGAGCAGTACTTC
CASSSPVRTGYYEQYF
>NA|TRBV11-2|NA|TRBJ1-4
TGTGCCAGCAGCTTAGACAGAGAACTGTTTTTT
CASSLDRELFF
>TRBD1|TRBV6-1|NA|TRBJ1-2
TGTGCCAGCCTGGGGGGTTCGACAGGGTTTGGCTACACCTTC
CASLGGSTGFGYTF
>TRBD1|TRBV7-8|NA|TRBJ2-7
TGTGCCAGCACCGGACAGGGCTACGAGCAGTACTTC
CASTGQGYEQYF
>NA|TRBV11-2|NA|TRBJ2-5
TGTGCCAGCAGCTATTTAATGGGGCTACTACAAGAGACCCAGTACTTC
CASSYLMGLLQETQYF
>TRBD2|TRBV4-2|NA|TRBJ2-1
TGTGCCAGCAGCCAAGAGCACGGGCTAGCGGTCGGACCAGGGAATGAGCAGTTCTTC
CASSQEHGLAVGPGNEQFF
>NA|TRBV29-1|NA|TRBJ2-2
TGCAGCGTTGAAAGCTCCGGCACTACCGGGGAGCTGTTTTTT
CSVESSGTTGELFF
>TRBD1|TRBV6-5|NA|TRBJ1-2
TGTGCCAGCAGTTACACTAGGACAGGGCAAGGTGGCTACACCTTC
CASSYTRTGQGGYTF
>NA|TRBV2|NA|TRBJ2-1
TGTGCCAGCACCTCCCCCGGGGGATACAATGAGCAGTTCTTC
CASTSPGGYNEQFF
>NA|TRBV5-4|NA|TRBJ2-3
TGTGCCAGCAGCCCAATCAAAGGTGTGGGAGTACATACGCAGTATTTT
CASSPIKGVGVHTQYF
>TRBD2|TRBV12-5|NA|TRBJ2-1
TGTGCTAGTGGTTTCCGAGCGGGAGTGGTCGATGAGCAGTTCTTC
CASGFRAGVVDEQFF
>NA|TRBV9|NA|TRBJ1-1
TGTGCCAGCAGCTTGGGGGCAGTTGAAGCTTTCTTT
CASSLGAVEAFF
>NA|TRBV14|NA|TRBJ2-2
TGTGCCAGCAGCCAAGAGAGAACCGGGGAGCTGTTTTTT
CASSQERTGELFF
>NA|TRBV15|NA|TRBJ2-7
TGTGCCACCAGCAGTGGCAGGGAGTACCCCTACGAGCAGTACTTC
CATSSGREYPYEQYF
>NA|TRBV5-5|NA|TRBJ1-2
TGTGCCAGCAGCTTGCTGGAGGGCAACTATGGCTACACCTTC
CASSLLEGNYGYTF
>NA|TRBV6-1|NA|TRBJ2-7
TGTGCCAGCAGTGAAGCGGTAAACCAAGGCTACGAGCAGTACTTC
CASSEAVNQGYEQYF
>NA|TRBV5-5|NA|TRBJ2-5
TGTGCCAGCAGCTTGGGCAGTGTTGGACAACAAGAGACCCAGTACTTC
CASSLGSVGQQETQYF
>NA|TRBV7-9|once|TRBJ1-1
TGTGCCAGCAGCCCAGGGGCGTCTGACACTGAAGCTTTCTTT
CASSPGASDTEAFF
>NA|TRBV15|NA|TRBJ2-7
TGTGCCACCAGCAACCGGGGGCCATACGAGCAGTACTTC
CATSNRGPYEQYF
>TRBD1|TRBV7-9|once|TRBJ2-7
TGTGCCAGCAGCTTAGTCCTGGGACAGCACTACGAGCAGTACTTC
CASSLVLGQHYEQYF
>NA|TRBV29-1|NA|TRBJ2-7
TGCAGCGTTCTCAAGGCGACCTCCTACGAGCAGTACTTC
CSVLKATSYEQYF
>NA|TRBV11-2|NA|TRBJ2-5
TGTGCCAGCAGTATTACTGCGGCCAGGGAACAGTCAGAGACCCAGTACTTC
CASSITAAREQSETQYF
>NA|TRBV18|NA|TRBJ2-7
TGTGCCAGCTCACCAGATATCATCCGGACATCTTCCTACGAGCAGTACTTC
CASSPDIIRTSSYEQYF
>NA|TRBV4-1|NA|TRBJ1-2
TGCGCCAGCAGCCGAGAGGGTTTAGGCTACACCTTC
CASSREGLGYTF
>NA|TRBV5-5|NA|TRBJ2-7
TGTGCCAGCAGCTTGCTTGGCAGACATTATGCGCAGTACTTC
CASSLLGRHYAQYF
>TRBD2|TRBV29-1|NA|TRBJ2-1
TGCAGCGTTGAAGGAATGCGCGGGACTAGCGGGAGGGTTACCTCCTACAATGAGCAGTTCTTC
CSVEGMRGTSGRVTSYNEQFF
>TRBD2|TRBV27|NA|TRBJ2-1
TGTGCCAGCAGTTTTGGCGGGAGGGCCAGAAATGAGCAGTTCTTC
CASSFGGRARNEQFF
>NA|TRBV27|NA|TRBJ2-5
TGTGCCAGCAGTCTCTTGGGAGAGACCCAGTACTTC
CASSLLGETQYF
>TRBD2|TRBV27|NA|TRBJ2-7
TGTGCCAGCAGTTTATCTCTGGGAGGGCCCGAGCAGTACTTC
CASSLSLGGPEQYF
>NA|TRBV11-2|NA|TRBJ2-1
TGTGCCAGCAGCCCCCGACTTCCTACAAATGAGCAGTTCTTC
CASSPRLPTNEQFF
>NA|TRBV6-5|NA|TRBJ2-1
TGTGCCAGCAGTTACTCGGGCGTTTACAATGAGCAGTTCTTC
CASSYSGVYNEQFF
>NA|TRBV29-1|NA|TRBJ2-7
TGCAGCGCCGTGGGTCGGTCGGGGGAACACGAGCAGTACTTC
CSAVGRSGEHEQYF
>TRBD1|TRBV29-1|NA|TRBJ2-7
TGCAGCGTTGGGACAGGCTCCTACGAGCAGTACTTC
CSVGTGSYEQYF
>TRBD2|TRBV2|NA|TRBJ2-2
TGTGCCAGCCGAGGGGCTAGCGGGAGACAAACCGGGGAGCTGTTTTTT
CASRGASGRQTGELFF
>TRBD2|TRBV4-1|NA|TRBJ2-1
TGCGCCAGCAGCCAAGGACTAGCGGGAGAGGTTGAGCAGTTCTTC
CASSQGLAGEVEQFF
>TRBD1|TRBV28|NA|TRBJ1-1
TGTGCCAGCAGGGAGACAGGGGAGCGCCTTAACACTGAAGCTTTCTTT
CASRETGERLNTEAFF
>TRBD1|TRBV7-9|NA|TRBJ2-7
TGTGCCAGCAGCTTAGCCAAGTTCGACAGGGATGAAAGTACCTACGAGCAGTACTTC
CASSLAKFDRDESTYEQYF
>NA|TRBV29-1|NA|TRBJ2-7
TGCAGCGTTGGTGGAGGCGAGCAGTACTTC
CSVGGGEQYF
>TRBD2|TRBV29-1|NA|TRBJ2-1
TGCAGCGTGCAGGGACTAGCGGGAGTTGGGAGCTCCTACAATGAGCAGTTCTTC
CSVQGLAGVGSSYNEQFF